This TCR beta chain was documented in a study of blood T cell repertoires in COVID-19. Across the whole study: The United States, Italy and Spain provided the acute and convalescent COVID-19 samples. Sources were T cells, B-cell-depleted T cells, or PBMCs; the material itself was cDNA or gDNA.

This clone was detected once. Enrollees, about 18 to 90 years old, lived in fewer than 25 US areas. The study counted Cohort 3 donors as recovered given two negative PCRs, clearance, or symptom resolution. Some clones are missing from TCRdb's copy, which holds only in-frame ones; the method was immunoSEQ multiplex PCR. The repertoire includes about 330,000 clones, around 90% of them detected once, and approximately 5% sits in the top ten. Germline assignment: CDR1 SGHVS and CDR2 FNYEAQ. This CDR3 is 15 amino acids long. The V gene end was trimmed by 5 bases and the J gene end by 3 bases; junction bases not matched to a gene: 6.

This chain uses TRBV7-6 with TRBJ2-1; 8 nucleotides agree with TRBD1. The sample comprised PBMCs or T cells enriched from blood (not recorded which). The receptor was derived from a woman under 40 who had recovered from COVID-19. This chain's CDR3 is CASSPGGQGYNEQFF. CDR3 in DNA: TGTGCCAGCAGCCCCGGTGGACAGGGCTACAATGAGCAGTTCTTC.